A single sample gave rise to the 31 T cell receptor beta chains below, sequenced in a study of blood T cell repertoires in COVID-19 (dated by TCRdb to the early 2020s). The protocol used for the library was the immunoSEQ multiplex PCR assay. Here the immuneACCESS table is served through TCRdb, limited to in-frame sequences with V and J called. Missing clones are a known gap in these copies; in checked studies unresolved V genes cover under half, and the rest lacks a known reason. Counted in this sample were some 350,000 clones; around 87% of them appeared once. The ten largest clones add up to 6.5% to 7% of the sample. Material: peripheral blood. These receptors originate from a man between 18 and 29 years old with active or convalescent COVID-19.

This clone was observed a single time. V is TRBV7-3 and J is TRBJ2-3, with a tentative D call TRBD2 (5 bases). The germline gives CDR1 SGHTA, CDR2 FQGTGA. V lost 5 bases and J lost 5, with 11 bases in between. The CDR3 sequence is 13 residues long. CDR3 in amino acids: CASSPDAGDTQYF. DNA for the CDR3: TGTGCCAGCAGCCCTGACGCGGGAGATACGCAGTATTTT. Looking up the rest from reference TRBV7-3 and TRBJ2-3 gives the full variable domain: GAGVSQTPSNKVTEKGKYVELRCDPISGHTALYWYRQSLGQGPEFLIYFQGTGAADDSGLPNDRFFAVRPEGSVSTLKIQRTERGDSAVYLCASSPDAGDTQYFGPGTRLTVL.

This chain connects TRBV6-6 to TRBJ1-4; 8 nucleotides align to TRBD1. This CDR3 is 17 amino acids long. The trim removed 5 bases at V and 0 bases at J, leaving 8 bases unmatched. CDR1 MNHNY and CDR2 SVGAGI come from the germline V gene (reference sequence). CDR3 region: CASSPDRGYATNEKLFF. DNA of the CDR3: TGTGCCAGCAGTCCAGACAGGGGTTACGCAACTAATGAAAAACTGTTTTTT.

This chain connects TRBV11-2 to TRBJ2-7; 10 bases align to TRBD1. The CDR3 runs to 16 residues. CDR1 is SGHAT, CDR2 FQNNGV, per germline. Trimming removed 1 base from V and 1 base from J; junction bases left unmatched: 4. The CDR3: CASSLGTGGESYEQYF. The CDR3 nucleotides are TGTGCCAGCAGCTTAGGGACAGGGGGAGAATCCTACGAGCAGTACTTC. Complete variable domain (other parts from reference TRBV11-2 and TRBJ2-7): EAGVAQSPRYKIIEKRQSVAFWCNPISGHATLYWYQQILGQGPKLLIQFQNNGVVDDSQLPKDRFSAERLKGVDSTLKIQPAKLEDSAVYLCASSLGTGGESYEQYFGPGTRLTVT.

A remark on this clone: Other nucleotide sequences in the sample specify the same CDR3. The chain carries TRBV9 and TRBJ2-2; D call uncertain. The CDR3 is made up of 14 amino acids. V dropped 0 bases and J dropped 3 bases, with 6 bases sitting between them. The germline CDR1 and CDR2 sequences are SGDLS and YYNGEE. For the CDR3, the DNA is TGTGCCAGCAGCGTAGGAGGCGACACCGGGGAGCTGTTTTTT. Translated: CASSVGGDTGELFF.

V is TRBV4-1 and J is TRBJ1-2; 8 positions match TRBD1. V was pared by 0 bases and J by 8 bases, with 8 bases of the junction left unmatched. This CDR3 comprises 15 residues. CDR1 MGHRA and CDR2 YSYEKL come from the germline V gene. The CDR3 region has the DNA TGCGCCAGCAGCCAAGAGACAGGGGTCTTTTCCGGCTACACCTTC. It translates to CASSQETGVFSGYTF.

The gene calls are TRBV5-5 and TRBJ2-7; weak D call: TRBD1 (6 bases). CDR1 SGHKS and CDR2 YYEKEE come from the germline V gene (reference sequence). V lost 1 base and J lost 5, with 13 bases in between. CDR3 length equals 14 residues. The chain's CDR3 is CASSLFQGKDEQYF. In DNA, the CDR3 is TGTGCCAGCAGCTTGTTTCAGGGGAAGGACGAGCAGTACTTC.

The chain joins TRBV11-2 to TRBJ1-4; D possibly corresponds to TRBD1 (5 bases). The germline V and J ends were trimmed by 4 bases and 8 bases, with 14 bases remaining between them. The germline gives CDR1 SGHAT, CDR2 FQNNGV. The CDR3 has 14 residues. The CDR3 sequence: CASSWGGGVEKLFF. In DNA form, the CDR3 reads TGTGCCAGCAGCTGGGGTGGAGGGGTCGAAAAACTGTTTTTT. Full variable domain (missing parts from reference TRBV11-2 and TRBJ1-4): EAGVAQSPRYKIIEKRQSVAFWCNPISGHATLYWYQQILGQGPKLLIQFQNNGVVDDSQLPKDRFSAERLKGVDSTLKIQPAKLEDSAVYLCASSWGGGVEKLFFGSGTQLSVL.

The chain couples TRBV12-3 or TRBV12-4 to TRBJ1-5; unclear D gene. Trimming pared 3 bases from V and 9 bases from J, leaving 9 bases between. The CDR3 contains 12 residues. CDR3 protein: CASSFPPGPQHF. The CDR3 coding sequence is TGTGCCAGCAGTTTCCCCCCCGGGCCCCAGCATTTT.

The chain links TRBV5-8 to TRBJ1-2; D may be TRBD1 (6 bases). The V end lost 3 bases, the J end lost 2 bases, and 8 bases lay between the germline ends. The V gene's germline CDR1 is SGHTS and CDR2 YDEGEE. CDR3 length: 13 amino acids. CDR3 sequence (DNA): TGTGCCAGCAGCTGGGGGACAAACTATGGCTACACCTTC. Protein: CASSWGTNYGYTF.

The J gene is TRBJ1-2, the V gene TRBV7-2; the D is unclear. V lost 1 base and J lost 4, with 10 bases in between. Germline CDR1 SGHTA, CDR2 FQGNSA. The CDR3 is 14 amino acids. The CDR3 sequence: CASSLVSVPYGYTF. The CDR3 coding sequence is TGTGCCAGCAGCTTAGTTTCGGTCCCCTATGGCTACACCTTC.

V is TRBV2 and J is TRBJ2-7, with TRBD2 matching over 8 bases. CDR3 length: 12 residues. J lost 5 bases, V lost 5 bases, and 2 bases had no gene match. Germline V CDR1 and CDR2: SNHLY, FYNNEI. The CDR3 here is CASSRREDEQYF. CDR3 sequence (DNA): TGTGCCAGCAGTCGGCGGGAGGACGAGCAGTACTTC.

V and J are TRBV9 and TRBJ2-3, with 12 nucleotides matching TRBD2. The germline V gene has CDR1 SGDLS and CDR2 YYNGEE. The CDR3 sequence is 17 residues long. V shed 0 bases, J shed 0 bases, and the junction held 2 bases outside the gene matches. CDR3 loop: CASSVVGTSGSTDTQYF. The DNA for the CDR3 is TGTGCCAGCAGCGTAGTTGGGACTAGCGGGAGCACAGATACGCAGTATTTT.

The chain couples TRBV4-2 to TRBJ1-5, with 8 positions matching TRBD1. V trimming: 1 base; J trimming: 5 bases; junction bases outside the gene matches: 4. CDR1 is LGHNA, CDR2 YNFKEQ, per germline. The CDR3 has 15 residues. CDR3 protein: CASSQVNRGDQPQHF. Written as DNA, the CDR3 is TGTGCCAGCAGCCAAGTAAACAGGGGGGATCAGCCCCAGCATTTT.

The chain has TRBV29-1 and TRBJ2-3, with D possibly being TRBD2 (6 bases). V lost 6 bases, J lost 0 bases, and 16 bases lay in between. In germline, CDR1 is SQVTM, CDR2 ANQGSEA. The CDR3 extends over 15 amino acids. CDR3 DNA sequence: TGCAGCGTCCAGGGACTTACAACTAGCACAGATACGCAGTATTTT. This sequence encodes CSVQGLTTSTDTQYF.

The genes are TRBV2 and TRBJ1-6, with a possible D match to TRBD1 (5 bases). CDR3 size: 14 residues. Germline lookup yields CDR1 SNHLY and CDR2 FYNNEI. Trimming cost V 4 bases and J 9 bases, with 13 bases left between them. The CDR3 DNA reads TGTGCCAGCAGTGGGCAGGGAAGGGGTTCACCCCTCCACTTT. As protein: CASSGQGRGSPLHF.

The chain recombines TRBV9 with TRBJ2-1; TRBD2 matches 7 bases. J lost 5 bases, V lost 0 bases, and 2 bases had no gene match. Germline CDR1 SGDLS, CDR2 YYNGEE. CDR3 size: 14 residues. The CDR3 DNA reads TGTGCCAGCAGCGTAGATGGGGGGGACAATGAGCAGTTCTTC. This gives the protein CASSVDGGDNEQFF.

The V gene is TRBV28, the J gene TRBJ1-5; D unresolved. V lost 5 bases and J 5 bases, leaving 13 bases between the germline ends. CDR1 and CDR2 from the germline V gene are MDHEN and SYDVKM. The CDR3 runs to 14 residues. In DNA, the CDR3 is TGTGCCAGCAGTGGAGGGCCGAGGGATCAGCCCCAGCATTTT. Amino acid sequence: CASSGGPRDQPQHF.

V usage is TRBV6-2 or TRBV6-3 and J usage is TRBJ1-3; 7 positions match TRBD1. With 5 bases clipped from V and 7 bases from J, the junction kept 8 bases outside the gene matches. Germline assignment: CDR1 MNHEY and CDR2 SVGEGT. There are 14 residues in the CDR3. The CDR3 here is CASSRDSAGNTIYF. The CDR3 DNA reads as TGTGCCAGCAGTCGGGACAGCGCCGGGAACACCATATATTTT.

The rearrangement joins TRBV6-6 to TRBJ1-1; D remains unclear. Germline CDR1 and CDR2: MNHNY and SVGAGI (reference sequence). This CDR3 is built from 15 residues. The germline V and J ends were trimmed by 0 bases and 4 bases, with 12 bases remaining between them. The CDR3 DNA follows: TGTGCCAGCAGTTACTCGATCAATAGTGGCACTGAAGCTTTCTTT. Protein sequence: CASSYSINSGTEAFF.

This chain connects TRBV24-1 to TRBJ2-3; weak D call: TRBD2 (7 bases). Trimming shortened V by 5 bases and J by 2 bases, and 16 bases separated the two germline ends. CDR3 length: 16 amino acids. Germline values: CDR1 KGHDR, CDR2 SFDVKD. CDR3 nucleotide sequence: TGTGCCACCAGTGCCCTGAGGGGGGGCGTCACAGATACGCAGTATTTT. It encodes CATSALRGGVTDTQYF.

The CDR3 DNA follows: TGTGCCAGCTCACCGCGTCAGGGGGCAGGAGAGCAGTACTTC. Translating it yields CASSPRQGAGEQYF. The chain combines TRBV18 with TRBJ2-7; 8 bases are shared with TRBD1. The CDR3 totals 14 residues. CDR1 is KGHSH, CDR2 LQKENI, per germline. Losses at the gene ends were 3 bases for V and 7 bases for J; bases not matched to a gene: 8.

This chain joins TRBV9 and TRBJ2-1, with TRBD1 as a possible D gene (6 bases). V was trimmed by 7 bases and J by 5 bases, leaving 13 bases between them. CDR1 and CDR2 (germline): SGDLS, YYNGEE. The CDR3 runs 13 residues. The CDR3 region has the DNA TGTGCCAGCGGGGGCAGGGGTAACAATGAGCAGTTCTTC. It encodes CASGGRGNNEQFF.

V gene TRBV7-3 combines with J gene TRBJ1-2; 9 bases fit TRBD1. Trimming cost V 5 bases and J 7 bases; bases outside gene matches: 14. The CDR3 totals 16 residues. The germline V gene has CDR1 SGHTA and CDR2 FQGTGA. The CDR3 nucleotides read TGTGCCAGCAGCCCTCAATATGGGACAGGGTTCAGTGGCTACACCTTC. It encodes CASSPQYGTGFSGYTF.

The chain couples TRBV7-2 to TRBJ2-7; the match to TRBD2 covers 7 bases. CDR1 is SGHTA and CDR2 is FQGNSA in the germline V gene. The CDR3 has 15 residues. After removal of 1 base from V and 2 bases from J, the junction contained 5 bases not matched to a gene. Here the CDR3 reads CASSLDEGGPYEQYF. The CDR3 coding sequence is TGTGCCAGCAGCTTAGACGAGGGAGGGCCCTACGAGCAGTACTTC.

The DNA of the CDR3 is TGCGCCAGCAGCTTGGTCCCGGACTTAAACAATGAGCAGTTCTTC. Amino acids: CASSLVPDLNNEQFF. The rearrangement links TRBV5-1 to TRBJ2-1; weak D call: TRBD2 (5 bases). The CDR3 is made up of 15 amino acids. V lost 0 bases and J 5 bases, leaving 12 bases between the germline ends. CDR1 is SGHRS and CDR2 is YFSETQ in the germline V gene.

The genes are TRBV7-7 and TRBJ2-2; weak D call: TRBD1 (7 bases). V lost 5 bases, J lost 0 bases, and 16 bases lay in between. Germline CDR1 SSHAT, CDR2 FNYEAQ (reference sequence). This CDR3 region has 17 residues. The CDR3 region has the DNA TGTGCCAGCAGCCCGAGGGGGGACAGTTCGAACACCGGGGAGCTGTTTTTT. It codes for CASSPRGDSSNTGELFF. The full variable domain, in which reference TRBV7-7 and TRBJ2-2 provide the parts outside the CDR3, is GAGVSQSPRYKVTKRGQDVTLRCDPISSHATLYWYQQALGQGPEFLTYFNYEAQPDKSGLPSDRFSAERPEGSISTLTIQRTEQRDSAMYRCASSPRGDSSNTGELFFGEGSRLTVL.

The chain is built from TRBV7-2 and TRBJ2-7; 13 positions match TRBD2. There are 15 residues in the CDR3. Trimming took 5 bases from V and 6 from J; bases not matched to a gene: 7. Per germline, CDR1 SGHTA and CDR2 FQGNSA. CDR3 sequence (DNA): TGTGCCAGCAGCAGAGGACTAGCGGGAGTTGGCGAGCAGTACTTC. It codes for CASSRGLAGVGEQYF.

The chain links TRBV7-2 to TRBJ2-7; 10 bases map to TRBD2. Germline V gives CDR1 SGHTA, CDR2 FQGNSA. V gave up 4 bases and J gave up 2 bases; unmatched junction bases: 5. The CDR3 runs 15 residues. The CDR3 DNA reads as TGTGCCAGCAGCTATGGGACTAGCGACACCTACGAGCAGTACTTC. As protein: CASSYGTSDTYEQYF.

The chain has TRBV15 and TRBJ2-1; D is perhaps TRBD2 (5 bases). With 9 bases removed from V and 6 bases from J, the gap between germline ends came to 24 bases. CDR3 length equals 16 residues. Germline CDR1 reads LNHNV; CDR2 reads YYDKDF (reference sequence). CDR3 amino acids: CATKTFPGFGGNEQFF. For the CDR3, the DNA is TGTGCCACGAAAACGTTCCCGGGATTTGGAGGCAATGAGCAGTTCTTC.

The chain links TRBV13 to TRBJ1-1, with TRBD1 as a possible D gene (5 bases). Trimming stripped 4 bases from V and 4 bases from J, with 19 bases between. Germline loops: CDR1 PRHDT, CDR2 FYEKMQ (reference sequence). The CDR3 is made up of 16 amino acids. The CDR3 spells CASSSGTEGPLTEAFF. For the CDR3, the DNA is TGTGCCAGCAGCTCGGGGACGGAGGGTCCACTCACTGAAGCTTTCTTT.

The CDR3, as DNA: TGTGCCAGCAGATCCGGGACACTAGTTTTACCCCTCCACTTT. It translates to CASRSGTLVLPLHF. J is TRBJ1-6 and V is TRBV28; weak D call: TRBD1 (6 bases). The ends were cut back, 6 bases at V and 12 bases at J, with 18 bases in the middle. The CDR3 contains 14 residues. The V gene's germline CDR1 is MDHEN and CDR2 SYDVKM.